This entry lists 26 T cell receptor beta chains sequenced from one sample in a study of blood T cell repertoires in COVID-19. Generated by immunoSEQ multiplex PCR, the TCRdb table keeps only in-frame clones and is missing some. The sample has some 81,000 clones, about 95% seen once. The sequenced sample consisted of peripheral blood. These receptors all come from a human donor with active COVID-19. The donor label of this sample is uncertain.

The chain recombines TRBV18 with TRBJ2-7; D is perhaps TRBD2 (5 bases). The CDR3 loop spans 14 amino acids. Germline lookup yields CDR1 KGHSH and CDR2 LQKENI. V was shortened by 3 bases and J by 4 bases, with 13 bases between the two germline ends. The CDR3 region is CASSPMNRDYEQYF. The CDR3 DNA reads as TGTGCCAGCTCACCGATGAACCGGGATTACGAGCAGTACTTC.

The chain combines TRBV5-1 with TRBJ2-3, with D perhaps TRBD1 (5 bases). CDR1 and CDR2 (germline): SGHRS, YFSETQ. The V end lost 4 bases, the J end lost 4 bases, and 13 bases lay between the germline ends. This CDR3 contains 14 residues. The CDR3 nucleotides read TGCGCCAGCAGCCCCATCGCAGGGTCAGATACGCAGTATTTT. As protein: CASSPIAGSDTQYF.

The chain recombines TRBV18 with TRBJ1-1; 9 bases match TRBD1. Germline loops: CDR1 KGHSH, CDR2 LQKENI. The CDR3 spans 15 residues. J was trimmed by 5 bases and V by 3 bases; bases with no gene match: 7. Here the CDR3 DNA reads TGTGCCAGCTCACCCTTAGGACAGGGGAGTACTGAAGCTTTCTTT. Amino acid sequence: CASSPLGQGSTEAFF.

This chain uses TRBV19 with TRBJ2-3; D gene unclear. V was pared by 5 bases and J by 3 bases, with 3 bases between. The length of the CDR3 is 11 residues. The germline gives CDR1 LNHDA, CDR2 SQIVND (reference sequence). This CDR3 is CASSQTDTQYF. CDR3 nucleotide sequence: TGTGCCAGTAGTCAGACAGATACGCAGTATTTT.

The rearrangement links TRBV5-8 to TRBJ2-7, with 7 positions matching TRBD1. This CDR3 is 15 amino acids long. Looked up from germline, CDR1 is SGHTS and CDR2 is YDEGEE. The ends lost 3 bases at V and 0 bases at J; junction bases unmatched: 6. CDR3 protein: CASSSDRDSSYEQYF. DNA of the CDR3: TGTGCCAGCAGCTCCGACAGGGATAGCTCCTACGAGCAGTACTTC.

The CDR3 DNA reads TGTGCCAGCAGCCCATTCCTAAACGGCACAGATACGCAGTATTTT. Translating it yields CASSPFLNGTDTQYF. This chain uses TRBV11-3 with TRBJ2-3; D is undetermined. Germline lookup yields CDR1 SGHNT and CDR2 YENEEA. The CDR3 is 15 residues long. The germline V and J ends were trimmed by 5 bases and 1 base, with 13 bases remaining between them.

The chain couples TRBV19 to TRBJ1-6; the match to TRBD1 covers 7 bases. CDR3 length equals 15 residues. The germline V gene has CDR1 LNHDA and CDR2 SQIVND (reference sequence). V gave up 3 bases and J gave up 7 bases; unmatched junction bases: 6. CDR3 sequence reads: CASSMGDRTNSPLHF. CDR3 DNA: TGTGCCAGTAGTATGGGGGACAGAACGAATTCACCCCTCCACTTT.

The CDR3 bases are TGTGCCAGCAGCTTAGGACAGGGTGCCAAAAACATTCAGTACTTC. Amino acid sequence: CASSLGQGAKNIQYF. The chain has TRBV7-2 and TRBJ2-4, with 7 bases matching TRBD1. Germline V gene sequence: CDR1 SGHTA, CDR2 FQGNSA. Trimming took 1 base from V and 1 from J; bases not matched to a gene: 1. This CDR3 has 15 amino acids.

V and J are TRBV24-1 and TRBJ2-1, with 9 bases matching TRBD1. CDR1 KGHDR and CDR2 SFDVKD come from the germline V gene. J lost 7 bases, V lost 3 bases, and 6 bases had no gene match. The length of the CDR3 is 15 residues. The CDR3 here is CATSDARQGGNEQFF. The CDR3 nucleotides read TGTGCCACCAGTGATGCCCGACAGGGGGGGAATGAGCAGTTCTTC.

The V gene is TRBV6-5, the J gene TRBJ2-3, with D possibly matching TRBD2 (5 bases). The CDR3 totals 15 residues. Trimming shortened V by 7 bases and J by 0 bases, and 14 bases separated the two germline ends. Looked up from germline, CDR1 is MNHEY and CDR2 is SVGAGI. The CDR3 is CASTRTVTSTDTQYF. The CDR3 bases are TGTGCCAGCACCAGGACTGTTACTAGCACAGATACGCAGTATTTT.

V usage is TRBV2 and J usage is TRBJ1-4, with 7 bases identical to TRBD1. Germline assignment: CDR1 SNHLY and CDR2 FYNNEI. Trimming removed 6 bases from V and 7 bases from J; junction bases left unmatched: 8. This CDR3 has 14 residues. The CDR3, as DNA: TGTGCCAGCAGCGACGGCAGGGGGAGTGAAAAACTGTTTTTT. Translating gives CASSDGRGSEKLFF.

Only a few counts were recorded for this clone. The V call is TRBV11-1, the J call TRBJ2-2, with 7 bases that match TRBD2. After removal of 5 bases from V and 1 base from J, the junction contained 4 bases not matched to a gene. This CDR3 comprises 15 residues. The germline V gene has CDR1 SGHAT and CDR2 FQDESV (reference sequence). The CDR3 here is CASSRLARNTGELFF. The CDR3 bases are TGTGCCAGCAGCCGACTAGCCCGGAACACCGGGGAGCTGTTTTTT.

The gene calls are TRBV6-2 or TRBV6-3 and TRBJ1-5; 9 bases align to TRBD1. The V gene end was trimmed by 4 bases and the J gene end by 4 bases; junction bases not matched to a gene: 5. Germline assignment: CDR1 MNHEY and CDR2 SVGEGT. The CDR3 runs 15 residues. The CDR3 nucleotides are TGTGCCAGCAGTTCTGGACAGGGGACAAATCAGCCCCAGCATTTT. It translates to CASSSGQGTNQPQHF.

The J gene is TRBJ1-2, the V gene TRBV6-5; tentative D call: TRBD1 (5 bases). CDR3 length: 14 residues. Trimming left V 3 bases short and J 5 bases short, with 13 bases between. The germline V gene encodes CDR1 MNHEY and CDR2 SVGAGI. CDR3 loop: CASSYRQIGYGYTF. CDR3 nucleotides: TGTGCCAGCAGTTATAGACAGATCGGGTATGGCTACACCTTC.

The chain joins TRBV18 to TRBJ1-4, with 7 bases aligning to TRBD1. This CDR3 spans 16 amino acids. With V trimmed by 0 bases and J by 4 bases, 5 bases remained unmatched. Germline CDR1 reads KGHSH; CDR2 reads LQKENI. This CDR3 reads CASSPPGQNLNEKLFF. The CDR3 nucleotides are TGTGCCAGCTCACCACCGGGACAGAATCTTAATGAAAAACTGTTTTTT.

The gene calls are TRBV21-1 and TRBJ1-2; the table names TRBD1, a call not compared with the DNA. TRBV21-1 is a pseudogene segment. CDR3 length equals 14 residues. This chain's CDR3 is CASSTRTGEDGYTF. The CDR3 DNA follows: TGTGCCAGCAGCACTCGGACAGGGGAAGATGGCTACACCTTC.

This chain connects TRBV6-4 to TRBJ2-1; 12 bases align to TRBD2. The germline V gene encodes CDR1 MRHNA and CDR2 SNTAGT. The trim removed 6 bases at V and 5 bases at J, leaving 17 bases unmatched. This CDR3 is built from 19 residues. The chain's CDR3 is CASSVNIASGRVLDNEQFF. The CDR3 nucleotides are TGTGCCAGCAGCGTCAACATTGCTAGCGGGAGGGTTCTGGACAATGAGCAGTTCTTC.

The J gene is TRBJ1-1, the V gene TRBV3-1 (or the pseudogene TRBV3-2), with D possibly matching TRBD1 (5 bases). Trimming pared 7 bases from V and 0 bases from J, leaving 12 bases between. The CDR3 covers 14 residues. Germline-derived CDR1 and CDR2 are LGHDT and YNNKEL (reference sequence). CDR3 loop: CASTKRGLNTEAFF. The CDR3, as DNA: TGTGCCAGCACGAAAAGGGGCCTGAACACTGAAGCTTTCTTT.

This chain joins TRBV7-8 and TRBJ1-4; D is unresolved. The V gene lost 3 bases and the J gene lost 0 bases, with 8 bases spanning the gap. This CDR3 has 15 amino acids. Germline V CDR1 and CDR2: SGHVS, FQNEAQ. The CDR3 protein is CASSFAAATNEKLFF. Written as DNA, the CDR3 is TGTGCCAGCAGCTTTGCGGCCGCAACTAATGAAAAACTGTTTTTT. Full variable domain (rest looked up from reference TRBV7-8 and TRBJ1-4): GAGVSQSPRYKVAKRGQDVALRCDPISGHVSLFWYQQALGQGPEFLTYFQNEAQLDKSGLPSDRFFAERPEGSVSTLKIQRTQQEDSAVYLCASSFAAATNEKLFFGSGTQLSVL.

The chain employs TRBV7-8 and TRBJ2-3; tentative D call: TRBD2 (6 bases). This CDR3 is built from 15 residues. V was shortened by 3 bases and J by 6 bases, with 16 bases between the two germline ends. CDR1 and CDR2 (germline): SGHVS, FQNEAQ. CDR3 loop: CASSLAGRISDTQYF. The CDR3, as DNA: TGTGCCAGCAGCTTGGCCGGGAGAATATCGGATACGCAGTATTTT.

The sample holds one count of this clone. The chain combines TRBV27 with TRBJ1-1; a possible D gene is TRBD1 (6 bases). CDR1 MNHEY and CDR2 SMNVEV come from the germline V gene (reference sequence). Trimming took off 8 bases at V and 5 bases at J, with 18 bases between the two ends. This CDR3 spans 14 amino acids. CDR3 nucleotides: TGTGCCAGCCAACTCGGACAGCTAGGAACTGAAGCTTTCTTT. This sequence encodes CASQLGQLGTEAFF.

The chain carries TRBV6-5 and TRBJ1-4; no definite D call. The CDR3 consists of 13 residues. The V gene lost 6 bases and the J gene lost 6 bases, with 11 bases spanning the gap. CDR1 and CDR2 from the germline V gene are MNHEY and SVGAGI. The CDR3 reads CASSRGSDEKLFF. CDR3 in DNA: TGTGCCAGCAGCCGCGGGTCAGATGAAAAACTGTTTTTT.

The chain has TRBV11-2 and TRBJ1-1; D is undetermined. Germline V gene data show CDR1 as SGHAT and CDR2 as FQNNGV. V dropped 2 bases and J dropped 4 bases, with 8 bases sitting between them. The CDR3 spans 13 residues. The CDR3 coding sequence is TGTGCCAGCAGCTTAAAGGCGGTCACTGAAGCTTTCTTT. It is translated as CASSLKAVTEAFF.

The gene calls are TRBV5-1 and TRBJ1-1; possibly TRBD1 for D (5 bases). V lost 10 bases and J lost 8, with 21 bases in between. The length of the CDR3 is 13 residues. Germline V gene lookup returns CDR1 SGHRS and CDR2 YFSETQ. The CDR3 DNA sequence: TGCGCCTGCACTGAAACAACAGGAGGGGAAGCTTTCTTT. Amino acids: CACTETTGGEAFF.

This clone came up a few times. V gene TRBV6-5 combines with J gene TRBJ2-5; perhaps TRBD2 as D (5 bases). The V gene lost 5 bases and the J gene lost 5 bases, with 15 bases spanning the gap. This CDR3 comprises 14 residues. Germline V gene lookup returns CDR1 MNHEY and CDR2 SVGAGI. CDR3 sequence reads: CASSNLRTGETQYF. The DNA for the CDR3 is TGTGCCAGCAGTAATTTAAGGACGGGGGAGACCCAGTACTTC.

V is TRBV10-3 and J is TRBJ2-7; 9 bases agree with TRBD1. CDR3 length: 15 residues. V dropped 0 bases and J dropped 6; count of bases not matched to a gene: 6. The germline V gene encodes CDR1 ENHRY and CDR2 SYGVKD. CDR3 protein: CAISESRDRASEQYF. Here the CDR3 DNA reads TGTGCCATCAGTGAGTCGCGGGACAGGGCGAGCGAGCAGTACTTC.